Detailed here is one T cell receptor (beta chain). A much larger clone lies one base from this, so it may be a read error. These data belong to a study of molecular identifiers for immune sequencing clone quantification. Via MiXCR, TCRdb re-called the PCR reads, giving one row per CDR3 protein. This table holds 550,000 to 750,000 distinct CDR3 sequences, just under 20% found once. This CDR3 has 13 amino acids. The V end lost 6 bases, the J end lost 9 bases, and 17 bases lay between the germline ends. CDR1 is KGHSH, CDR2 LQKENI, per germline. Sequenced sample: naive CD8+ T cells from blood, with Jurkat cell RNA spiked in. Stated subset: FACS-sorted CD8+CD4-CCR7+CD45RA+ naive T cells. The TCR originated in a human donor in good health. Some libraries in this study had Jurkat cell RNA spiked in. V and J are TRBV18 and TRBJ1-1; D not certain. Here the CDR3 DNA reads TGTGCCAGCTCCCAAGGCAGTTTCTCTAAAGCTTTCTTT. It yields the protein CASSQGSFSKAFF.